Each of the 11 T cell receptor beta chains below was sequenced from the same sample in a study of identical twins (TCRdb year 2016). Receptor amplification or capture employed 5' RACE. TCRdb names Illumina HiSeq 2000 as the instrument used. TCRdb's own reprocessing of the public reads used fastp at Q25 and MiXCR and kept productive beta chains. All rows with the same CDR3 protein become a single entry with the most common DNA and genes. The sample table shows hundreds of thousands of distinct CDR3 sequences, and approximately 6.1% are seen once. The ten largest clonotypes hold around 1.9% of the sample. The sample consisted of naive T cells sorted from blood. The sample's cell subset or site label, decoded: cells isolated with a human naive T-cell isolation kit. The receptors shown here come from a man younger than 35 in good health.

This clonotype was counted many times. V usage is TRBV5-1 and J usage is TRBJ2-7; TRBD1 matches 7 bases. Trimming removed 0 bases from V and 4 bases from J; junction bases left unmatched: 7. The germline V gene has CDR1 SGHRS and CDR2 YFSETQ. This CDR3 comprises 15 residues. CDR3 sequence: CASSLDRDREYEQYF. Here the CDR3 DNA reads TGCGCCAGCAGCTTGGACAGGGACAGAGAGTACGAGCAGTACTTC.

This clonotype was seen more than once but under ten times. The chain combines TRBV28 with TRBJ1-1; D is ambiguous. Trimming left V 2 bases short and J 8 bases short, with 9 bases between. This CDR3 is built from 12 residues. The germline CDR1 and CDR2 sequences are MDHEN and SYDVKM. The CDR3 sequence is CASSLHPREAFF. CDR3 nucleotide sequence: TGTGCCAGCAGTTTACACCCCAGGGAAGCTTTCTTT.

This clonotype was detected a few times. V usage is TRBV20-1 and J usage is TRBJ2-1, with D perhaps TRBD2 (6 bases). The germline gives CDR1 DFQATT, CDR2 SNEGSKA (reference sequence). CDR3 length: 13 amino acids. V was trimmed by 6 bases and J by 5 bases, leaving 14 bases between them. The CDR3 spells CSARGGPNNEQFF. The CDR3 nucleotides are TGCAGTGCCCGGGGAGGACCAAACAATGAGCAGTTCTTC.

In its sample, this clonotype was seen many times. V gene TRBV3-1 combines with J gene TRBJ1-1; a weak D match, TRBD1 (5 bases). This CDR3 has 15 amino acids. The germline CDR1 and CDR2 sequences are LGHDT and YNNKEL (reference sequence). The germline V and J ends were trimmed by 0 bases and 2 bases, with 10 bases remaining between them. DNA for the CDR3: TGTGCCAGCAGCCAAGAAGACAGCCTCAACACTGAAGCTTTCTTT. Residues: CASSQEDSLNTEAFF.

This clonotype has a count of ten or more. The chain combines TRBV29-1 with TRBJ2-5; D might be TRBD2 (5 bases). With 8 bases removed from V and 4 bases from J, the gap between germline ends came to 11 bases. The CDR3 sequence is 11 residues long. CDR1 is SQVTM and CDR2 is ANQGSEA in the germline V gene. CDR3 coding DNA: TGCAGCCCCCGGGATGTAGAGACCCAGTACTTC. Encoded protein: CSPRDVETQYF.

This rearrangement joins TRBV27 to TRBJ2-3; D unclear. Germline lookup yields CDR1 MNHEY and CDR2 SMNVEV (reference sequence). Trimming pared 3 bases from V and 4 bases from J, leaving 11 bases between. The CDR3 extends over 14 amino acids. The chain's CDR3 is CASSFSRVPDTQYF. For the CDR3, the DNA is TGTGCCAGCAGTTTCAGTAGGGTCCCAGATACGCAGTATTTT.

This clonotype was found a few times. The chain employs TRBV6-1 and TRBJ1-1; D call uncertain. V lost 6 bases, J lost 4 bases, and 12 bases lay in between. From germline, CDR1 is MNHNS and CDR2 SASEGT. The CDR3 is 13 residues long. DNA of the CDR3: TGTGCCAGCAGACTTACAGCTCGCACTGAAGCTTTCTTT. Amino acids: CASRLTARTEAFF.

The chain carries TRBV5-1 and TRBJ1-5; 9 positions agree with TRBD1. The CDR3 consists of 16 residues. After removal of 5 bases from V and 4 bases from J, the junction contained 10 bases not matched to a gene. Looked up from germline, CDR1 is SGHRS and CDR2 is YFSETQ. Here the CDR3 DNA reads TGCGCCAGCAGGCCGGGACAGGGAGTTGGAAATCAGCCCCAGCATTTT. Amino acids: CASRPGQGVGNQPQHF.

In nucleotides, the CDR3 is TGTGCCAGCAGCAAAGCCACCTCCTCTAGGTCCTACGAGCAGTACGTC. The encoded protein is CASSKATSSRSYEQYV. The genes are TRBV21-1 and TRBJ2-7; the table's D call of TRBD2 was not tested on the DNA. TRBV21-1 is a documented pseudogene. The CDR3 is 16 residues long.

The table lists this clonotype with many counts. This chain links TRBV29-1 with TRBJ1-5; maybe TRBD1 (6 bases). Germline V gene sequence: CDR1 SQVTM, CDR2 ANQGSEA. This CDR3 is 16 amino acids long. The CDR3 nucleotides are TGCAGTCCGACCCGGGGGCGAACCCAAGAAAATCAGCCCCAGCATTTT. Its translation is CSPTRGRTQENQPQHF.

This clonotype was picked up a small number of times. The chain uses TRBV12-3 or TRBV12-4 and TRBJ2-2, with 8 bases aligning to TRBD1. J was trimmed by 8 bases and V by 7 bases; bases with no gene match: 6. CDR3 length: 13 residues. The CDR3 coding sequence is TGTGCCAGCATTGCAGGGGGCAAGGGGGAGCTGTTTTTT. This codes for CASIAGGKGELFF.